Below, 25 T cell receptor beta chains from the same sample are listed, as sequenced in a study of regulatory dendritic cells for organ transplantation. No antigen is known for these receptors. The method was immunoSEQ multiplex PCR; TCRdb's version includes in-frame clones alone and lacks a portion of them. The repertoire holds about 20,000 clones, with around 85% as singletons. Sorted subsets were CFSE-labeled and cultured approximately 5 days with allogeneic dendritic cells. The sequencing input was naive CD4+ T cells from blood cultured with regulatory dendritic cells. The subset here: CD45RA+ naive T cells. The origin of the receptors is a human donor in good health.

This chain uses TRBV7-3 with TRBJ2-7, with no clear D. The CDR3 covers 12 residues. The germline CDR1 and CDR2 sequences are SGHTA and FQGTGA. V lost 6 bases to trimming and J lost 3 bases, with 9 bases between them. This CDR3 is CASRKPGYEQYF. DNA for the CDR3: TGTGCCAGCAGAAAGCCGGGCTACGAGCAGTACTTC.

J is TRBJ1-1 and V is TRBV13; D gene unclear. The V gene's germline CDR1 is PRHDT and CDR2 FYEKMQ (reference sequence). This CDR3 comprises 17 residues. Trimming took 3 bases from V and 3 from J, leaving 20 bases between them. Here the CDR3 DNA reads TGTGCCAGCAGCTTGGAGGCAGGTGTATCGAGTGACACTGAAGCTTTCTTT. Its protein is CASSLEAGVSSDTEAFF.

The V and J genes are TRBV6-1 and TRBJ1-2, with D hard to call. The V gene lost 4 bases and the J gene lost 3 bases, with 6 bases spanning the gap. Germline V lookup: CDR1 MNHNS, CDR2 SASEGT. The CDR3 runs to 12 residues. The CDR3 nucleotides read TGTGCCAGCAGTGCCCTTGACTATGGCTACACCTTC. Its protein product is CASSALDYGYTF.

The J gene is TRBJ2-7, the V gene TRBV27; weak D call: TRBD1 (5 bases). This CDR3 has 14 residues. Between the trimmed V and J ends, which lost 4 bases and 6 bases, there was a span of 16 bases. The germline CDR1 and CDR2 sequences are MNHEY and SMNVEV (reference sequence). The DNA for the CDR3 is TGTGCCAGCAGTTCCTCCAGGGTACCTGGCGAGCAGTACTTC. Translating gives CASSSSRVPGEQYF.

This sequence joins TRBV27 and TRBJ2-5; D may be TRBD2 (5 bases). The germline V gene has CDR1 MNHEY and CDR2 SMNVEV (reference sequence). This CDR3 contains 14 residues. Trimming removed 5 bases at V and 4 bases at J, with 14 bases between. Here the CDR3 reads CASSLGLLSETQYF. For the CDR3, the DNA is TGTGCCAGCAGTCTCGGACTGCTTTCAGAGACCCAGTACTTC.

The chain recombines TRBV19 with TRBJ1-1, with D possibly being TRBD1 (6 bases). There are 15 residues in the CDR3. The ends were cut back, 6 bases at V and 5 bases at J, with 19 bases in the middle. In germline, CDR1 is LNHDA, CDR2 SQIVND (reference sequence). The CDR3 DNA reads as TGTGCCAGTAGAAAATCACAGGGTCGGCGGACTGAAGCTTTCTTT. It is translated as CASRKSQGRRTEAFF.

This chain joins TRBV11-2 and TRBJ2-7, with D possibly being TRBD1 or TRBD2 (5 bases each). V gave up 4 bases and J gave up 6 bases, with 16 bases separating them. Germline-derived CDR1 and CDR2 are SGHAT and FQNNGV. CDR3 length: 14 residues. The CDR3: CASSSAGTSAEQYF. Here the CDR3 DNA reads TGTGCCAGCAGCTCGGCCGGGACCTCTGCCGAGCAGTACTTC.

This clone has a handful of counts. The V and J genes are TRBV18 and TRBJ1-2; D not certain. CDR1 is KGHSH and CDR2 is LQKENI in the germline V gene. The CDR3 loop spans 16 amino acids. V lost 4 bases and J 8 bases, leaving 23 bases between the germline ends. Written as DNA, the CDR3 is TGTGCCAGCTCACGAGCTCGGGAGACTCTATGGAGCGGCTACACCTTC. This sequence encodes CASSRARETLWSGYTF.

CDR3 sequence: CASSPDPSNTEAFF. In nucleotides, the CDR3 is TGTGCCAGCTCACCCGACCCCAGTAACACTGAAGCTTTCTTT. This chain connects TRBV18 to TRBJ1-1; unclear D gene. CDR1 is KGHSH, CDR2 LQKENI, per germline. V lost 3 bases, J lost 2 bases, and 10 bases lay in between. This CDR3 has 14 amino acids.

This clone has only a few counts. The sample holds other DNA sequences that translate to the same CDR3. The rearrangement joins TRBV30 to TRBJ1-5, with D possibly matching TRBD1 (6 bases). The CDR3 has 13 residues. CDR1 and CDR2 (germline): GTSNPN, SVGIG (reference sequence). Trimming removed 0 bases at V and 4 bases at J, with 7 bases between. CDR3 sequence: CAWSVRGNQPQHF. The CDR3 bases are TGTGCCTGGAGTGTTAGGGGGAATCAGCCCCAGCATTTT. The variable domain in full, with the rest retrieved from reference TRBV30 and TRBJ1-5, is SQTIHQWPATLVQPVGSPLSLECTVEGTSNPNLYWYRQAAGRGLQLLFYSVGIGQISSEVPQNLSASRPQDRQFILSSKKLLLSDSGFYLCAWSVRGNQPQHFGDGTRLSIL.

The rearrangement joins TRBV18 to TRBJ2-5; D is unclear. The ends were cut back, 3 bases at V and 3 bases at J, with 5 bases in the middle. CDR1 and CDR2 from the germline V gene are KGHSH and LQKENI. The CDR3 has 12 residues. The CDR3 here is CASSPVEETQYF. The CDR3 DNA reads TGTGCCAGCTCACCGGTGGAAGAGACCCAGTACTTC. Full variable domain (remainder filled in from reference TRBV18 and TRBJ2-5): NAGVMQNPRHLVRRRGQEARLRCSPMKGHSHVYWYRQLPEEGLKFMVYLQKENIIDESGMPKERFSAEFPKEGPSILRIQQVVRGDSAAYFCASSPVEETQYFGPGTRLLVL.

The chain has TRBV7-3 and TRBJ2-5; 10 nucleotides align to TRBD2. V shed 1 base, J shed 5 bases, and the junction held 10 bases outside the gene matches. The germline V gene encodes CDR1 SGHTA and CDR2 FQGTGA. The CDR3 is made up of 17 amino acids. The CDR3: CASSLRASSGRGETQYF. CDR3 DNA: TGTGCCAGCAGCTTAAGGGCCTCTAGCGGGAGAGGGGAGACCCAGTACTTC.

The CDR3 DNA reads as TGTGCCAGCAGCCAAAGTTACGCGATAGCCCAGTACTTC. Encoded protein: CASSQSYAIAQYF. V is TRBV4-2 and J is TRBJ2-5; D not certain. Germline lookup yields CDR1 LGHNA and CDR2 YNFKEQ. The CDR3 runs 13 residues. Between the trimmed V and J ends, which lost 2 bases and 9 bases, there was a span of 13 bases.

The chain joins TRBV11-2 to TRBJ1-2; 9 bases agree with TRBD1. Trimming took 0 bases from V and 8 from J; bases not matched to a gene: 13. Per the germline V gene, CDR1 is SGHAT and CDR2 is FQNNGV. The CDR3 is 17 amino acids. CDR3 protein: CASSLDVTVTGGRGYTF. Here the CDR3 DNA reads TGTGCCAGCAGCTTAGACGTTACTGTGACAGGGGGTCGCGGCTACACCTTC.

V gene TRBV5-1 combines with J gene TRBJ2-5; TRBD2 agrees at 11 bases. Per germline, CDR1 SGHRS and CDR2 YFSETQ. V gave up 0 bases and J gave up 1 base; unmatched junction bases: 2. CDR3 length: 16 residues. CDR3 in DNA: TGCGCCAGCAGCTTGGCCCTAGCGGGAGGCCAAGAGACCCAGTACTTC. It is translated as CASSLALAGGQETQYF.

The V gene is TRBV18, the J gene TRBJ1-2; D uncertain. V dropped 4 bases and J dropped 1 base, with 7 bases sitting between them. This CDR3 contains 13 residues. Germline V gene data show CDR1 as KGHSH and CDR2 as LQKENI. The CDR3 DNA is TGTGCCAGCTCACAAGACATTAACTATGGCTACACCTTC. This encodes CASSQDINYGYTF. The full variable domain, its missing parts supplied by reference TRBV18 and TRBJ1-2, is NAGVMQNPRHLVRRRGQEARLRCSPMKGHSHVYWYRQLPEEGLKFMVYLQKENIIDESGMPKERFSAEFPKEGPSILRIQQVVRGDSAAYFCASSQDINYGYTFGSGTRLTVV.

The genes are TRBV6-6 and TRBJ2-7, with TRBD2 matching over 10 bases. With V trimmed by 8 bases and J by 3 bases, 13 bases remained unmatched. This CDR3 spans 16 amino acids. The germline V gene has CDR1 MNHNY and CDR2 SVGAGI (reference sequence). In DNA form, the CDR3 reads TGTGCCAGCCGGAAAACTCTAGCGGGAGTGGTCTACGAGCAGTACTTC. Protein sequence: CASRKTLAGVVYEQYF.

The chain joins TRBV6-1 to TRBJ2-2; no reliable D call. In germline, CDR1 is MNHNS, CDR2 SASEGT. Deletions cut 11 bases from V and 0 bases from J, with 7 bases between. The CDR3 is 12 residues long. CDR3 in DNA: TGTGCCCATAAATCGAACACCGGGGAGCTGTTTTTT. It yields the protein CAHKSNTGELFF.

A few counts support this clone. The chain joins TRBV30 to TRBJ1-2; unclear D gene. The germline V gene encodes CDR1 GTSNPN and CDR2 SVGIG (reference sequence). This CDR3 region has 13 residues. Trimming left V 5 bases short and J 3 bases short, with 13 bases between. The CDR3: CAWGPGSYYGYTF. The CDR3 nucleotides read TGTGCCTGGGGACCCGGGAGCTACTATGGCTACACCTTC. Based on the CDR3 plus reference TRBV30 and TRBJ1-2, the full variable domain is SQTIHQWPATLVQPVGSPLSLECTVEGTSNPNLYWYRQAAGRGLQLLFYSVGIGQISSEVPQNLSASRPQDRQFILSSKKLLLSDSGFYLCAWGPGSYYGYTFGSGTRLTVV.

This clone has more than one count but fewer than ten. The rearrangement joins TRBV6-6 to TRBJ1-5; D remains unclear. Trimming pared 2 bases from V and 4 bases from J, leaving 3 bases between. Germline V gene data show CDR1 as MNHNY and CDR2 as SVGAGI (reference sequence). The CDR3 is 12 residues long. The CDR3 region is CASSYENQPQHF. The CDR3 coding sequence is TGTGCCAGCAGTTACGAAAATCAGCCCCAGCATTTT.

The chain has TRBV28 and TRBJ2-7; possibly TRBD1 for D (5 bases). Germline CDR1 reads MDHEN; CDR2 reads SYDVKM. This CDR3 spans 15 amino acids. The ends were cut back, 6 bases at V and 2 bases at J, with 17 bases in the middle. DNA for the CDR3: TGTGCCAGCAGCCCCCAGGGTAGGGCTCCCTACGAGCAGTACTTC. This translates into CASSPQGRAPYEQYF.

The chain recombines TRBV2 with TRBJ1-2; D gene ambiguous. Trimming stripped 7 bases from V and 6 bases from J, with 15 bases between. The CDR3 is made up of 13 amino acids. The germline V gene encodes CDR1 SNHLY and CDR2 FYNNEI. The CDR3 nucleotides read TGTGCCAGCACCCAGGAGGCGGGGAATGGCTACACCTTC. Translation gives CASTQEAGNGYTF.

The chain recombines TRBV6-5 with TRBJ2-5, with D tentatively TRBD1 (6 bases). V lost 5 bases and J lost 5, with 18 bases in between. From germline, CDR1 is MNHEY and CDR2 SVGAGI. There are 15 residues in the CDR3. The CDR3: CASSQLGHSGETQYF. The CDR3 nucleotides are TGTGCCAGCAGTCAACTGGGACATTCTGGGGAGACCCAGTACTTC.

The gene calls are TRBV11-1 and TRBJ2-3; 11 bases map to TRBD2. The CDR3 is 18 amino acids. Germline V gene data show CDR1 as SGHAT and CDR2 as FQDESV (reference sequence). The junction had 16 bases not matched to a gene; V was cut back by 5 bases and J by 6 bases. The CDR3 loop is CASSLYTSGRARGDTQYF. DNA for the CDR3: TGTGCCAGCAGCCTATACACTAGCGGGAGAGCCCGGGGTGATACGCAGTATTTT.

Only a few counts were recorded for this clone. The chain combines TRBV14 with TRBJ1-2; no firm D call. Germline-derived CDR1 and CDR2 are SGHDN and FVKESK. The ends were cut back, 4 bases at V and 5 bases at J, with 17 bases in the middle. CDR3 size: 15 residues. The CDR3 nucleotides read TGTGCCAGCAGCCGTGCCGGTCGGGCGGTGTATGGCTACACCTTC. Its translation is CASSRAGRAVYGYTF.